This passage covers 31 T cell receptor beta chains from one sample sequenced in a study of patients and donors after allogeneic stem cell transplantation. MiXCR was run by TCRdb on the RT-PCR reads, yielding one entry per CDR3 protein. The sample has fewer than 25,000 distinct CDR3 sequences; around 5.3% are singletons. Sequenced: blood, either unsorted or a sorted T cell fraction (not recorded which). Receptors originate from a human donor who was either an allogeneic HSCT recipient or a stem cell or donor lymphocyte infusion donor (not recorded which). It is not recorded whose cells these are; they may come from a transplant donor.

This clonotype has a count of ten or more. This chain uses TRBV27 with TRBJ2-5, with D possibly TRBD1 on 6 matching bases. Trimming removed 0 bases from V and 5 bases from J, with 13 bases in between. Germline V CDR1 and CDR2: MNHEY, SMNVEV (reference sequence). The CDR3 extends over 15 amino acids. CDR3 DNA: TGTGCCAGCAGTTTATCCCCAGTCCAGGGGGAGACCCAGTACTTC. Translating it yields CASSLSPVQGETQYF.

Only a few counts were recorded for this clonotype. V usage is TRBV28 and J usage is TRBJ1-6; D is perhaps TRBD1 (6 bases). Trimming pared 5 bases from V and 7 bases from J, leaving 15 bases between. Germline lookup yields CDR1 MDHEN and CDR2 SYDVKM. This CDR3 contains 15 residues. CDR3 region: CASSIRGGRNSPLHF. In DNA form, the CDR3 reads TGTGCCAGCAGTATCCGAGGGGGGCGGAATTCACCCCTCCACTTT. Variable domain in full (rest from reference TRBV28 and TRBJ1-6): DVKVTQSSRYLVKRTGEKVFLECVQDMDHENMFWYRQDPGLGLRLIYFSYDVKMKEKGDIPEGYSVSREKKERFSLILESASTNQTSMYLCASSIRGGRNSPLHFGNGTRLTVT.

V gene TRBV5-4 combines with J gene TRBJ2-4; no firm D call. This CDR3 is 14 amino acids long. Looked up from germline, CDR1 is SGHNT and CDR2 is YYREEE (reference sequence). Deletions cut 4 bases from V and 1 base from J, with 9 bases between. For the CDR3, the DNA is TGTGCCAGCAGCGCCGGATTGGCCAAAAACATTCAGTACTTC. Its translation: CASSAGLAKNIQYF. The whole variable domain, remainder taken from reference TRBV5-4 and TRBJ2-4, is ETGVTQSPTHLIKTRGQQVTLRCSSQSGHNTVSWYQQALGQGPQFIFQYYREEENGRGNFPPRFSGLQFPNYSSELNVNALELDDSALYLCASSAGLAKNIQYFGAGTRLSVL.

Concerning this clonotype: This may be a read error: a much more frequent sequence differs by one nucleotide. This sequence joins TRBV6-6 and TRBJ1-1, with 7 bases lining up with TRBD1. The length of the CDR3 is 13 residues. Germline V lookup: CDR1 MNHNY, CDR2 SVGAGI (reference sequence). The CDR3, as DNA: TGTGCCAGCCTTCGACAGGGAGGTACTGAAGTTTTCTTT. Protein: CASLRQGGTEVFF.

In its sample, this clonotype was seen many times. The chain couples TRBV28 to TRBJ2-3, with 7 bases lining up with TRBD1. V dropped 10 bases and J dropped 3; count of bases not matched to a gene: 10. The CDR3 spans 14 residues. CDR1 is MDHEN, CDR2 SYDVKM, per germline. This CDR3 is CATAGQAYTDTQYF. The CDR3 bases are TGTGCCACCGCCGGACAGGCGTATACAGATACGCAGTATTTT.

Many counts were recorded for this clonotype. The rearrangement joins TRBV28 to TRBJ2-7, with 13 bases that match TRBD2. This CDR3 region has 16 residues. Germline assignment: CDR1 MDHEN and CDR2 SYDVKM. V lost 4 bases to trimming and J lost 1 base; unmatched junction nucleotides: 4. The chain's CDR3 is CASSSLGLAGSYEQYF. CDR3 bases: TGTGCCAGCAGTTCCTTGGGACTAGCGGGATCCTACGAGCAGTACTTC.

This clonotype has at least ten counts. V and J are TRBV25-1 and TRBJ2-1; 11 bases are shared with TRBD2. Germline lookup yields CDR1 MGHDK and CDR2 SYGVNS. CDR3 length: 16 amino acids. V lost 5 bases, J lost 5 bases, and 8 bases stayed unmatched. This CDR3 is CASSQPPGLADNEQFF. In DNA, the CDR3 is TGTGCCAGCAGTCAGCCGCCGGGACTAGCGGACAATGAGCAGTTCTTC.

The table lists this clonotype with many counts. The chain joins TRBV5-4 to TRBJ2-5; 7 nucleotides line up with TRBD2. V lost 3 bases, J lost 5 bases, and 4 bases stayed unmatched. In germline, CDR1 is SGHNT, CDR2 YYREEE (reference sequence). The CDR3 totals 13 residues. The CDR3 sequence: CASSWRGGETQYF. The CDR3 coding sequence is TGTGCCAGCAGCTGGCGGGGAGGGGAGACCCAGTACTTC.

The chain carries TRBV12-3 or TRBV12-4 and TRBJ2-1; D gene unclear. The CDR3 covers 14 residues. Trimming took off 3 bases at V and 6 bases at J, with 12 bases between the two ends. The CDR3 loop is CASSFISFGNEQFF. DNA for the CDR3: TGTGCCAGCAGTTTTATTTCCTTCGGCAATGAGCAGTTCTTC.

This clonotype has at least ten counts. The chain links TRBV5-1 to TRBJ2-3, with 8 bases matching TRBD1. V was pared by 0 bases and J by 4 bases, with 7 bases of the junction left unmatched. Looked up from germline, CDR1 is SGHRS and CDR2 is YFSETQ. The CDR3 totals 16 residues. In DNA, the CDR3 is TGCGCCAGCAGCTTGGATGGACAGGGAGTAGCAGATACGCAGTATTTT. Translation: CASSLDGQGVADTQYF.

This clonotype appeared a few times. The V call is TRBV9, the J call TRBJ2-5, with a weak D call TRBD1 (6 bases). Trimming took 0 bases from V and 2 from J, leaving 11 bases between them. Germline CDR1 and CDR2: SGDLS and YYNGEE. CDR3 length equals 15 residues. CDR3 loop: CASSVVSDRQETQYF. CDR3 coding DNA: TGTGCCAGCAGCGTAGTATCGGACAGACAAGAGACCCAGTACTTC.

This clonotype was counted only a few times. This chain uses TRBV11-1 with TRBJ1-6; D might be TRBD1 (5 bases). The V gene's germline CDR1 is SGHAT and CDR2 FQDESV (reference sequence). The length of the CDR3 is 19 residues. V gave up 0 bases and J gave up 5 bases, with 20 bases separating them. The CDR3 DNA follows: TGTGCCAGCAGCTTAGCTTCGGGATGGACACCGGGCGATAATTCACCCCTCCACTTT. Protein product: CASSLASGWTPGDNSPLHF.

This clonotype was detected ten times or more. The chain combines TRBV7-9 with TRBJ1-6, with 8 bases that match TRBD1. The CDR3 consists of 16 residues. Germline trimming cut 5 bases from V and 8 bases from J; bases unmatched to any gene: 11. CDR1 is SEHNR and CDR2 is FQNEAQ in the germline V gene (reference sequence). The CDR3 sequence: CASSPRTGWFDSPLHF. The CDR3 coding sequence is TGTGCCAGCAGCCCAAGGACAGGGTGGTTCGATTCACCCCTCCACTTT.

This clonotype was observed at least ten times. CDR3 bases: TGTGCCAGCAGTTTGCACTCCCAGGGGGGGAACACTGAAGCTTTCTTT. Its translation is CASSLHSQGGNTEAFF. The rearrangement links TRBV28 to TRBJ1-1; 7 nucleotides align to TRBD1. Germline loops: CDR1 MDHEN, CDR2 SYDVKM. The CDR3 is 16 residues long. V lost 3 bases to trimming and J lost 1 base; unmatched junction nucleotides: 8.

This clonotype was detected a few times. The chain has TRBV5-4 and TRBJ2-3; D uncertain. Germline V gene lookup returns CDR1 SGHNT and CDR2 YYREEE (reference sequence). CDR3 length equals 13 residues. V lost 5 bases, J lost 6 bases, and 13 bases lay in between. This CDR3 reads CASRATVGDTQYF. The CDR3, as DNA: TGTGCCAGCAGGGCTACAGTTGGGGATACGCAGTATTTT.

J is TRBJ2-3 and V is TRBV6-1; D unresolved. CDR1 MNHNS and CDR2 SASEGT come from the germline V gene. This CDR3 comprises 14 residues. Between the trimmed V and J ends, which lost 6 bases and 2 bases, there was a span of 12 bases. The CDR3 sequence: CASRLRSNTDTQYF. CDR3 DNA: TGTGCCAGCAGACTCAGAAGTAACACAGATACGCAGTATTTT.

This clonotype was picked up many times. This rearrangement joins TRBV3-1 to TRBJ2-1; maybe TRBD2 (6 bases). V was clipped by 1 base and J by 10 bases, with 14 bases between them. Germline V gene lookup returns CDR1 LGHDT and CDR2 YNNKEL (reference sequence). The CDR3 has 14 amino acids. CDR3: CASSQGIGGHEQFF. In DNA, the CDR3 is TGTGCCAGCAGCCAAGGTATAGGAGGGCACGAGCAGTTCTTC.

This clonotype was counted ten times or more. CDR3 region: CSADSSGRGYYEQYF. As DNA, the CDR3 is TGCAGTGCCGACTCTAGCGGGAGAGGGTACTACGAGCAGTACTTC. This rearrangement joins TRBV20-1 to TRBJ2-7; 10 bases line up with TRBD2. Germline loops: CDR1 DFQATT, CDR2 SNEGSKA (reference sequence). CDR3 length: 15 residues. V dropped 6 bases and J dropped 3; count of bases not matched to a gene: 11.

Ten or more counts support this clonotype. The chain employs TRBV7-9 and TRBJ1-1; D call uncertain. CDR3 length equals 14 residues. Trimming pared 7 bases from V and 5 bases from J, leaving 17 bases between. The V gene's germline CDR1 is SEHNR and CDR2 FQNEAQ (reference sequence). In DNA form, the CDR3 reads TGTGCCAGCAACAGCGATAGGGAGGGAACTGAAGCTTTCTTT. Its protein product is CASNSDREGTEAFF.

This clonotype came up a few times. The chain is built from TRBV7-2 and TRBJ2-7, with D possibly matching TRBD1 (6 bases). The V end lost 4 bases, the J end lost 7 bases, and 14 bases lay between the germline ends. The germline V gene has CDR1 SGHTA and CDR2 FQGNSA. The CDR3 sequence is 13 residues long. The CDR3 here is CASSSDRAEEQYF. In DNA form, the CDR3 reads TGTGCCAGCAGCTCGGACAGAGCGGAAGAGCAGTACTTC.

This clonotype has a handful of counts. CDR3 residues: CASWGGGRVEQYF. CDR3 coding DNA: TGTGCCAGCTGGGGGGGAGGGCGTGTCGAGCAGTACTTC. The V and J genes are TRBV28 and TRBJ2-7, with TRBD2 matching over 7 bases. The CDR3 has 13 amino acids. The trim removed 8 bases at V and 6 bases at J, leaving 10 bases unmatched. Germline loops: CDR1 MDHEN, CDR2 SYDVKM.

This clonotype was counted at least ten times. V and J are TRBV19 and TRBJ2-5; 11 positions agree with TRBD1. The V segment lost 5 bases and the J segment 3 bases; nucleotides outside the gene matches: 5. Germline-derived CDR1 and CDR2 are LNHDA and SQIVND (reference sequence). CDR3 length: 15 residues. The CDR3: CASSPPGQGEETQYF. DNA for the CDR3: TGTGCCAGTAGTCCTCCGGGACAGGGGGAAGAGACCCAGTACTTC.

This clonotype was counted many times. The chain carries TRBV21-1 and TRBJ1-6. TRBV21-1 is shown as a pseudogene. The CDR3 length is 14 residues. In nucleotides, the CDR3 is TGTGCCAGCAGCAAAGGGGGCTATAATTCACCCCTCCACTTT. It is translated as CASSKGGYNSPLHF.

This clonotype came up many times. The chain uses TRBV28 and TRBJ2-5; maybe TRBD1 (5 bases). V lost 5 bases to trimming and J lost 3 bases, with 19 bases between them. CDR3 length: 16 residues. Germline V lookup: CDR1 MDHEN, CDR2 SYDVKM. CDR3 DNA sequence: TGTGCCAGCAGTCCTTACGGGCAGGGTTTTAAAGAGACCCAGTACTTC. This encodes CASSPYGQGFKETQYF.

This clonotype came up a few times. The J gene is TRBJ2-2, the V gene TRBV3-1; D tentatively reads TRBD1 or TRBD2 (5 bases each). CDR3 length: 17 residues. Germline CDR1 is LGHDT and CDR2 is YNNKEL (reference sequence). Trimming cost V 8 bases and J 1 base, with 20 bases left between them. The CDR3 bases are TGTGCCAGCTCGCTAAAAACCGGGACCCAGAACACCGGGGAGCTGTTTTTT. Translating it yields CASSLKTGTQNTGELFF. Using reference TRBV3-1 and TRBJ2-2 for the parts outside the CDR3, the full variable domain is DTAVSQTPKYLVTQMGNDKSIKCEQNLGHDTMYWYKQDSKKFLKIMFSYNNKELIINETVPNRFSPKSPDKAHLNLHINSLELGDSAVYFCASSLKTGTQNTGELFFGEGSRLTVL.

The rearrangement links TRBV6-2 or TRBV6-3 to TRBJ1-2; D may be TRBD1 (5 bases). Trimming shortened V by 6 bases and J by 2 bases, and 13 bases separated the two germline ends. The CDR3 contains 14 residues. Germline V lookup: CDR1 MNHEY, CDR2 SVGEGT. For the CDR3, the DNA is TGTGCCAGCAGCCGCCGGGACCCAAACTATGGCTACACCTTC. It specifies CASSRRDPNYGYTF.

The rearrangement links TRBV11-2 to TRBJ2-7; 9 bases are shared with TRBD1. The germline CDR1 and CDR2 sequences are SGHAT and FQNNGV. CDR3 length: 15 residues. The V segment lost 4 bases and the J segment 0 bases; nucleotides outside the gene matches: 4. The CDR3 sequence: CASSSDRGSSYEQYF. CDR3 DNA sequence: TGTGCCAGCAGCTCCGACAGGGGGAGCTCCTACGAGCAGTACTTC.

This clonotype was recorded at least ten times. The chain couples TRBV4-2 to TRBJ2-1; D might be TRBD2 (6 bases). V was trimmed by 1 base and J by 0 bases, leaving 13 bases between them. The CDR3 covers 17 residues. Germline V gives CDR1 LGHNA, CDR2 YNFKEQ. This CDR3 reads CASSQGGGMVSYNEQFF. The CDR3, as DNA: TGTGCCAGCAGCCAAGGGGGCGGGATGGTCTCCTACAATGAGCAGTTCTTC.

V is TRBV20-1 and J is TRBJ2-1; TRBD1 matches at 10 bases. The germline CDR1 and CDR2 sequences are DFQATT and SNEGSKA (reference sequence). V dropped 6 bases and J dropped 12; count of bases not matched to a gene: 11. The CDR3 length is 13 residues. The CDR3 sequence: CSAPDRGWVGQFF. The CDR3 DNA sequence: TGCAGTGCCCCGGACAGGGGGTGGGTCGGGCAGTTCTTC.

This chain joins TRBV2 and TRBJ1-2; D is uncertain. CDR3 length equals 11 residues. Germline loops: CDR1 SNHLY, CDR2 FYNNEI. Trimming left V 4 bases short and J 1 base short, with 1 base between. CDR3 nucleotides: TGTGCCAGCAGTGTTAACTATGGCTACACCTTC. It yields the protein CASSVNYGYTF.

The CDR3 sequence: CASSPWLAGGSYEQYF. The CDR3 DNA reads TGTGCCAGCAGCCCCTGGCTAGCGGGAGGCTCATACGAGCAGTACTTC. V is TRBV11-1 and J is TRBJ2-7, with 11 bases fitting TRBD2. Germline lookup yields CDR1 SGHAT and CDR2 FQDESV (reference sequence). V was pared by 5 bases and J by 4 bases, with 10 bases of the junction left unmatched. The CDR3 contains 16 residues. Based on the CDR3 plus reference TRBV11-1 and TRBJ2-7, the full variable domain is EAEVAQSPRYKITEKSQAVAFWCDPISGHATLYWYRQILGQGPELLVQFQDESVVDDSQLPKDRFSAERLKGVDSTLKIQPAELGDSAMYLCASSPWLAGGSYEQYFGPGTRLTVT.